These T cell receptor beta chains were read from a single sample in a study of Ad26.COV2.S vaccination and SARS-CoV-2 variants. The assay was immunoSEQ multiplex PCR, and TCRdb's table has in-frame clones only and misses some. The sample shows 400,000 to 450,000 clones, about nine tenths of them seen only once. The source material was peripheral blood, sampled in a trial of Ad26.COV2.S vaccine versus placebo. Receptor source: a person aged 18-65 years who received the Ad26.COV2.S COVID-19 vaccine or a placebo. Both conserved end residues are part of each CDR3. The order of the fields is J gene, clone size, D gene, V gene, CDR3 length, CDR3 DNA, CDR3 protein. The D gene is left open where the match is weak. Some rows mark clone size as missing; the rest say once, few, many or name a class of expanded clone.

>TRBJ2-1|NA|TRBD2|TRBV7-2|15
TGTGCCAGCAGCTTTGGACTAGCATCCTACAATGAGCAGTTCTTC
CASSFGLASYNEQFF
>TRBJ2-1|NA|TRBD2|TRBV29-1|14
TGCAGCGTCGCTGGGACTAGAATAGGCGATGAGCAGTTCTTC
CSVAGTRIGDEQFF
>TRBJ2-5|NA|TRBD2|TRBV2|15
TGTGCCAGCAGGACGTTTAGCGGGAGCCTGGAGACCCAGTACTTC
CASRTFSGSLETQYF
>TRBJ2-5|once|TRBD2|TRBV11-1|16
TGTGCCAGCAGCTTAGCGCGCACTAGCGGCCAAGAGACCCAGTACTTC
CASSLARTSGQETQYF
>TRBJ2-1|NA|TRBD2|TRBV18|17
TGTGCCAGCTCACCTGGCCGAGGACTAGCGGGAGAGGATGAGCAGTTCTTC
CASSPGRGLAGEDEQFF
>TRBJ1-3|NA|NA|TRBV12-3/TRBV12-4|12
TGTGCCAGCAGTCCCCAGGGTAACACCATATATTTT
CASSPQGNTIYF
>TRBJ2-1|NA|TRBD2|TRBV2|17
TGTGCCAGCAGTGAATGGGTTAGCGGGACTTCCTACAATGAGCAGTTCTTC
CASSEWVSGTSYNEQFF
>TRBJ1-2|once|NA|TRBV4-2|15
TGTGCCAGCAGCCAAGATACGGGGGGCGACTATGGCTACACCTTC
CASSQDTGGDYGYTF
>TRBJ2-7|NA|TRBD2|TRBV10-3|14
TGTGCCATCAGTGGAGTAGCGGGCTCCTACGAGCAGTACTTC
CAISGVAGSYEQYF
>TRBJ1-3|NA|NA|TRBV5-4|15
TGTGCCAGCAGCTTGGTTGGAGTTACTGGAAACACCATATATTTT
CASSLVGVTGNTIYF
>TRBJ2-1|many|NA|TRBV25-1|12
TGTGCCAGTGAACCCCACAGAAATGAGCAGTTCTTC
CASEPHRNEQFF
>TRBJ2-7|few|TRBD2|TRBV7-9|15
TGTGCCAGCAGCTTAGCTAGCGGGAGGGCCTACGAGCAGTACTTC
CASSLASGRAYEQYF
>TRBJ2-1|NA|TRBD1|TRBV6-6|11
TGTGCCAGCAGTTTGGGACAGGAGCAGTTCTTC
CASSLGQEQFF
>TRBJ2-7|NA|TRBD1|TRBV7-2|15
TGTGCCAGCAGCTCCAACAGGGGAAGCTCCTACGAGCAGTACTTC
CASSSNRGSSYEQYF
>TRBJ2-7|NA|TRBD1|TRBV29-1|13
TGCAGCGTATCCGGGACAGGGGGCTACGAGCAGTACTTC
CSVSGTGGYEQYF
>TRBJ2-1|NA|NA|TRBV5-1|13
TGCGCCAGCAGCTTGCCACGGGCGAATGAGCAGTTCTTC
CASSLPRANEQFF
>TRBJ1-5|NA|NA|TRBV7-6|16
TGTGCCAGCAGGCCTAGGGGCAGGAATAGCAATCAGCCCCAGCATTTT
CASRPRGRNSNQPQHF
>TRBJ1-5|NA|NA|TRBV19|17
TGTGCCAGTAGTATTCCATCAGGGCGTCGGGCATCGGGGCCCCAGCATTTT
CASSIPSGRRASGPQHF
>TRBJ1-5|NA|NA|TRBV5-6|13
TGTGCCAGCAGCTTGAAGGGATATCAGCCCCAGCATTTT
CASSLKGYQPQHF
>TRBJ2-6|NA|NA|TRBV5-5|16
TGTGCCAGCAGCTTCAGCCGAAGCTCTGGGGCCAACGTCCTGACTTTC
CASSFSRSSGANVLTF
>TRBJ2-7|NA|NA|TRBV7-6|16
TGTGCCAGCAGCTTAGCGGTGGGCAGGGGCGGCGACGAGCAGTACTTC
CASSLAVGRGGDEQYF
>TRBJ2-7|once|TRBD1|TRBV7-2|12
TGTGCCAGCAGCAAGGGACAGGACGAGCAGTACTTC
CASSKGQDEQYF